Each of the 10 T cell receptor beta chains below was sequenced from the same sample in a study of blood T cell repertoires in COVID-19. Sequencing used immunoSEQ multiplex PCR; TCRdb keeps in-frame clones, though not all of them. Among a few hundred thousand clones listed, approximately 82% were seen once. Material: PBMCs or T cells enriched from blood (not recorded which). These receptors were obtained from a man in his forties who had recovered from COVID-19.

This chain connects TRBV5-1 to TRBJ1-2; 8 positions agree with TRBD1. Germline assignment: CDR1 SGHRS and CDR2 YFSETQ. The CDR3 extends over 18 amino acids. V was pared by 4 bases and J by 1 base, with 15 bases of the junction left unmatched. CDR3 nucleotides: TGCGCCAGCAGCCAAACGACAGGGGCCGCCCTCATTAACTATGGCTACACCTTC. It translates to CASSQTTGAALINYGYTF.

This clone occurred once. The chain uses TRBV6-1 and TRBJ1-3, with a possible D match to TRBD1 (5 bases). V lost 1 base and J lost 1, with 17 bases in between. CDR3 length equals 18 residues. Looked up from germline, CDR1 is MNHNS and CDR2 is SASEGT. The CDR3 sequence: CASSEVGIGGRSGNTIYF. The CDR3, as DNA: TGTGCCAGCAGTGAAGTAGGAATCGGGGGAAGGTCTGGAAACACCATATATTTT.

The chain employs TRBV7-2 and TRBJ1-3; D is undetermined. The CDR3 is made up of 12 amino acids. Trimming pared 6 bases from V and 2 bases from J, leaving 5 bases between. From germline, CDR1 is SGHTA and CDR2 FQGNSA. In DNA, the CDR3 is TGTGCCAGCAGTCTAGCTGGAAACACCATATATTTT. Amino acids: CASSLAGNTIYF.

CDR3 sequence (DNA): TGTGCCACCAGCATAATTACCAGGCCGGAGGATGAAAAACTGTTTTTT. Protein: CATSIITRPEDEKLFF. This chain connects TRBV15 to TRBJ1-4, with D unresolved. V was pared by 4 bases and J by 6 bases, with 18 bases between. The CDR3 is 16 residues long. Germline assignment: CDR1 LNHNV and CDR2 YYDKDF (reference sequence).

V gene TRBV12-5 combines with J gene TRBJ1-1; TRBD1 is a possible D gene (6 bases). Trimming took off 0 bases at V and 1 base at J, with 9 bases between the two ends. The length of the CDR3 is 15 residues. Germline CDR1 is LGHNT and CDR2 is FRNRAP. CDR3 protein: CASGLVGGRNTEAFF. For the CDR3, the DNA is TGTGCTAGTGGTTTGGTGGGGGGGCGGAACACTGAAGCTTTCTTT.

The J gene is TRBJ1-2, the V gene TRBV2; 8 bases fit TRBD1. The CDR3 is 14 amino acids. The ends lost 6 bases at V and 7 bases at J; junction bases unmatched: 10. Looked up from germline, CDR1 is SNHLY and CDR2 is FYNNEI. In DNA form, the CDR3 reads TGTGCCAGCAGGGAGACAGGGGTTGAGAGTGGCTACACCTTC. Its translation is CASRETGVESGYTF.

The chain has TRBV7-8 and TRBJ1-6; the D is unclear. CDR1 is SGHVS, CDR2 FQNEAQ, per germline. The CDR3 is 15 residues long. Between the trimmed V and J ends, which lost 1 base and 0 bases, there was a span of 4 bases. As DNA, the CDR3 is TGTGCCAGCAGCTTAGAGAGCTCCTATAATTCACCCCTCCACTTT. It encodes CASSLESSYNSPLHF.

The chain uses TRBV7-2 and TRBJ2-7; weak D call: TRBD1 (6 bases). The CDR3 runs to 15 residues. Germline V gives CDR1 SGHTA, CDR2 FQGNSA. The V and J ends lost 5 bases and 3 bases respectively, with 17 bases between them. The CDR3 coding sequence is TGTGCCAGCAGCCCATCAGGGACACAGGTCTACGAGCAGTACTTC. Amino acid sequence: CASSPSGTQVYEQYF.

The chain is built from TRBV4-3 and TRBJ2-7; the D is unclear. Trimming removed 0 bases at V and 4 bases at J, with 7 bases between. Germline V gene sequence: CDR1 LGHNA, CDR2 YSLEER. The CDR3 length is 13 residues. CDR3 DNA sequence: TGCGCCAGCAGCCAAGATAACAGATACGAGCAGTACTTC. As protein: CASSQDNRYEQYF.

The CDR3, as DNA: TGTGCCAGCAGCCGGTTGGGACAGGGGAAAACAGATACGCAGTATTTT. Translation: CASSRLGQGKTDTQYF. V gene TRBV5-5 combines with J gene TRBJ2-3; TRBD1 matches 10 bases. The CDR3 runs 16 residues. V dropped 4 bases and J dropped 3; count of bases not matched to a gene: 8. Germline CDR1 and CDR2: SGHKS and YYEKEE (reference sequence).